A selection of T cell receptor beta chains follows, all from one sample in a study of blood T cell repertoires in COVID-19. Assay used: immunoSEQ multiplex PCR; TCRdb lists only in-frame clones, some missing. The sample lists approximately 300,000 clones, roughly nine tenths occurring once. The sample consisted of PBMCs or T cells enriched from blood (not recorded which). The receptors shown here come from a man aged 55 to 70 who had recovered from COVID-19. CDR3s include the opening cysteine and the closing phenylalanine or tryptophan. Fields, in order: CDR3 protein, D gene, V gene, J gene, clone size. The D gene is left open where the match is weak. Part of the rows lack a size; the others show once, few, many or a class for expanded clones.

CASSELTALDQPQHF	.	TRBV2	TRBJ1-5	few
CASRNNDRVGELFF	TRBD1	TRBV7-3	TRBJ2-2	.
CASSRLAGDSTGELFF	TRBD2	TRBV5-1	TRBJ2-2	.
CATSGKAGTGEGLETQYF	TRBD1	TRBV24-1	TRBJ2-5	.
CASSPLRGLAGSQETQYF	TRBD2	TRBV18	TRBJ2-5	.
CASSSGQGRGFVF	TRBD1	TRBV12-3/TRBV12-4	TRBJ1-2	.
CASSLLSVGNTIYF	.	TRBV7-9	TRBJ1-3	.
CASSTEQGARTEAFF	TRBD1	TRBV5-4	TRBJ1-1	.
CASSLVGAWGNTIYF	.	TRBV5-4	TRBJ1-3	.
CASSGTYYEQYF	.	TRBV2	TRBJ2-7	.
CASSFPLAGGDYEQYF	TRBD2	TRBV28	TRBJ2-7	.
CASRTTGNSNEKLFF	TRBD1	TRBV6-5	TRBJ1-4	.
CASTPLGATEAFF	.	TRBV27	TRBJ1-1	.
CASRGGRASTDTQYF	TRBD2	TRBV5-1	TRBJ2-3	once
CASSLGGGTGELFF	.	TRBV11-3	TRBJ2-2	.
CAIKDRADSPLHF	TRBD1	TRBV10-3	TRBJ1-6	.
CASRRGGESETQYF	.	TRBV28	TRBJ2-5	.
CATSDTGTGRYGYTF	TRBD1	TRBV24-1	TRBJ1-2	.
CASTPLRGETQYF	.	TRBV5-1	TRBJ2-5	once
CASSPMRVSGRTGELFF	TRBD2	TRBV7-3	TRBJ2-2	.
CASSLSSSGIFVYEQYF	TRBD2	TRBV27	TRBJ2-7	.
CASSQRLAETYEQYF	TRBD2	TRBV4-2	TRBJ2-7	.
CASSTRASRVGYEQYF	.	TRBV19	TRBJ2-7	.
CASSFGERDYNEQFF	.	TRBV11-3	TRBJ2-1	once
CASSPRLAVGYNEQFF	TRBD2	TRBV18	TRBJ2-1	.
CASSLVIDRLYGYTF	.	TRBV7-9	TRBJ1-2	few
CASSPSLGDSGSAYNEQFF	TRBD2	TRBV3-1/TRBV3-2	TRBJ2-1	.
CASSIGTGSSGYTF	.	TRBV19	TRBJ1-2	.
CASSQEIPAGVGSKRNTIYF	.	TRBV4-3	TRBJ1-3	.
CASSYQGELSYNEQFF	.	TRBV7-2	TRBJ2-1	.
CASSLIADYYNEQFF	.	TRBV7-2	TRBJ2-1	.
CASSLGLTSTIYF	.	TRBV12-3/TRBV12-4	TRBJ1-3	.
CASSAPGGEDEKLFF	.	TRBV25-1	TRBJ1-4	.
CASRRDTGTGELFF	.	TRBV5-4	TRBJ2-2	.
CASSLRGGRLTNEQFF	TRBD2	TRBV5-4	TRBJ2-1	.
CASSLEQLGNQPQHF	.	TRBV7-2	TRBJ1-5	.
CASSLSLGDYGYTF	.	TRBV28	TRBJ1-2	.
CASSQPRGEQYF	.	TRBV2	TRBJ2-7	.
CASSPPSGEKLFF	.	TRBV27	TRBJ1-4	.
CASSFGTDSPLHF	TRBD1	TRBV5-4	TRBJ1-6	.
CASSSQGGPNNSPLHF	.	TRBV5-6	TRBJ1-6	.
CASSRGGETQYF	.	TRBV12-3/TRBV12-4	TRBJ2-5	.
CASSRAPGQDYNSPLHF	TRBD1	TRBV7-6	TRBJ1-6	.
CASSPPGLAGYNEQFF	TRBD2	TRBV18	TRBJ2-1	.
CASNGNANTEAFF	.	TRBV2	TRBJ1-1	.